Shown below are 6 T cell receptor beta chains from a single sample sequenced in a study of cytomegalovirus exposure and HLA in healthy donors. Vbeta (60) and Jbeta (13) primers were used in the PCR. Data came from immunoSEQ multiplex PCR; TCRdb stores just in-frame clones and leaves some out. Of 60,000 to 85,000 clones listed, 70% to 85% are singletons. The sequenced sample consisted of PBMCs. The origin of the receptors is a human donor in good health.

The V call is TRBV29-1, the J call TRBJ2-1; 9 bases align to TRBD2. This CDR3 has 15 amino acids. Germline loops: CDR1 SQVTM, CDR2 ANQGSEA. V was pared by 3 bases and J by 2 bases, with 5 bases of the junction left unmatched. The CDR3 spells CSVDSGSGTYNEQFF. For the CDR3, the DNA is TGCAGCGTTGATAGCGGGAGTGGCACCTACAATGAGCAGTTCTTC.

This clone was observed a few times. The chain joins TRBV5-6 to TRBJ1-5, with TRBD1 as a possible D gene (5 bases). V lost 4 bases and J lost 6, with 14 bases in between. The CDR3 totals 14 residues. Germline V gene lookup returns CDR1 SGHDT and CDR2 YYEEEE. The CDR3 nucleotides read TGTGCCAGCAGCCTCCGGGGGGGGTTTCAGCCCCAGCATTTT. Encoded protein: CASSLRGGFQPQHF.

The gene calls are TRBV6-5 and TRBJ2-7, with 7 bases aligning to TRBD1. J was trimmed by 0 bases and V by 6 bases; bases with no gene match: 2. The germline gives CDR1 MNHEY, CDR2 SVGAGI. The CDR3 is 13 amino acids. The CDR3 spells CASSDRASYEQYF. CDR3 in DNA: TGTGCCAGCAGCGACAGGGCCTCCTACGAGCAGTACTTC.

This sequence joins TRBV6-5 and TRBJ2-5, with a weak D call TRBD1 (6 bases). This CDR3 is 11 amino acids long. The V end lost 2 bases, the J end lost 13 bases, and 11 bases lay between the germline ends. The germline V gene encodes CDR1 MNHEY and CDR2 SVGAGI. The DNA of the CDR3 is TGTGCCAGCAGTTACAAAGGGGGACGGTACTTC. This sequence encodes CASSYKGGRYF.

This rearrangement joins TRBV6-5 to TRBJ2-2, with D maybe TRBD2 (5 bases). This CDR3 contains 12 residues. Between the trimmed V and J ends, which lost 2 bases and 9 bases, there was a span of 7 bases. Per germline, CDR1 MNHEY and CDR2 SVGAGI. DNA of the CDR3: TGTGCCAGCAGTTACGAGGGTCGGGAGCTGTTTTTT. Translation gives CASSYEGRELFF.

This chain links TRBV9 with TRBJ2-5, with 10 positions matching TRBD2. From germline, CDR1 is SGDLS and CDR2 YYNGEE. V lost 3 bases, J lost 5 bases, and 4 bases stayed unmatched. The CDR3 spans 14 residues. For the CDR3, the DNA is TGTGCCAGCAGCGGGGGAGCGGGAGGGGAGACCCAGTACTTC. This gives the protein CASSGGAGGETQYF.